This T cell receptor (beta chain) is from a study of cytotoxic CD8 clonotypes in ibrutinib-treated CLL. Study as a whole: Once patients had received a median approximately twelve months of treatment, range 6 to 36, response samples were obtained. Among the samples, the mean was roughly 260,000 productive templates and roughly 96,000 productive rearrangements. Findings and limits, study-wide: Baseline clonality exceeded age-matched healthy donors and tracked circulating CD8+ T-cell counts.

V was cut by 0 bases and J by 2 bases, with 11 bases left in between. The CDR3 is 16 amino acids. Germline V gene data show CDR1 as SGDLS and CDR2 as YYNGEE. In regard to this clone: The antigen is undetermined.

Clones were sequenced by immunoSEQ multiplex PCR, and TCRdb holds only the in-frame ones, with some missing. Altogether tens of thousands of clones are present, over 55% being singletons, with the ten largest covering 45% to 65%. The J gene is TRBJ2-2, the V gene TRBV9; D remains unclear. Source: PBMCs, taken after 24 months of ibrutinib treatment. The receptor comes from a human donor with chronic lymphocytic leukemia. The CDR3 is CASSVERNPNTGELFF. CDR3 in DNA: TGTGCCAGCAGCGTAGAACGGAACCCAAACACCGGGGAGCTGTTTTTT.